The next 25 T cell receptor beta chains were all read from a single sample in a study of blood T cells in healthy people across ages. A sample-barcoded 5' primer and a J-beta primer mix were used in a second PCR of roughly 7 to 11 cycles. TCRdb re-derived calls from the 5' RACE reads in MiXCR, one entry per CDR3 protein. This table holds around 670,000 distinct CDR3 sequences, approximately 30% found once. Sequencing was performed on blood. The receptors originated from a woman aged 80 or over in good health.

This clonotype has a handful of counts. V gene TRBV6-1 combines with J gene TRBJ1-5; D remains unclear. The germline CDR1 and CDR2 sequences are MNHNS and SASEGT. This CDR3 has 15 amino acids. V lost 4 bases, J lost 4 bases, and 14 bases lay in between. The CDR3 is CASSGVRIGNQPQHF. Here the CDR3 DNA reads TGTGCCAGCAGTGGGGTAAGGATAGGGAATCAGCCCCAGCATTTT.

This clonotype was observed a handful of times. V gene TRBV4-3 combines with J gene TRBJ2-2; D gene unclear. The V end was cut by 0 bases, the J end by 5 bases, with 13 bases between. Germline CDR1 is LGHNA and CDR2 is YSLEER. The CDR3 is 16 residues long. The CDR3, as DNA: TGCGCCAGCAGCCAAGATAAGATAGGCAGGACCGGGGAGCTGTTTTTT. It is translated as CASSQDKIGRTGELFF.

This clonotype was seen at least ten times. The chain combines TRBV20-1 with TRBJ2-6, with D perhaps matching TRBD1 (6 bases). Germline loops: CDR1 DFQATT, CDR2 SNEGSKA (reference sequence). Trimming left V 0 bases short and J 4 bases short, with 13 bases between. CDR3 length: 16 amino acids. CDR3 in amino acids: CSARDPKGDGANVLTF. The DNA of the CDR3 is TGCAGTGCTAGAGATCCTAAGGGGGACGGGGCCAACGTCCTGACTTTC.

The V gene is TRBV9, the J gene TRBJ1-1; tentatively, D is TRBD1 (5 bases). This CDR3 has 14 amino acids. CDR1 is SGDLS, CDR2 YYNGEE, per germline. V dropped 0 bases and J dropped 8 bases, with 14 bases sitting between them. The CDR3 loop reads CASSVVKQGGEAFF. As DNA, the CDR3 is TGTGCCAGCAGCGTAGTGAAGCAGGGCGGGGAAGCTTTCTTT.

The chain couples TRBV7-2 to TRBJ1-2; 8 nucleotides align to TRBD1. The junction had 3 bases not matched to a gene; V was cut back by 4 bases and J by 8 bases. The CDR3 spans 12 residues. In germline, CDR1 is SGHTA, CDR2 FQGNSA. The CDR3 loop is CASSWTGSGYTF. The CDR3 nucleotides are TGTGCCAGCAGCTGGACAGGGTCAGGCTACACCTTC.

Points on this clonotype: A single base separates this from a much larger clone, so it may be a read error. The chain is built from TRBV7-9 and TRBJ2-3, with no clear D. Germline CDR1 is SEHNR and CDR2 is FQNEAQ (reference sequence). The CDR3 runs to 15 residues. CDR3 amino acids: CASSRTEFSTDAQYF. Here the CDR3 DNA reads TGTGCCAGCAGCCGGACGGAGTTTAGCACAGATGCGCAGTATTTT.

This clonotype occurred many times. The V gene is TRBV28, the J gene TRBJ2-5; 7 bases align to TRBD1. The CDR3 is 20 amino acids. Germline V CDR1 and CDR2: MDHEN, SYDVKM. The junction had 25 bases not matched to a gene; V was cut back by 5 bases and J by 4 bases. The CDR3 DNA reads TGTGCCAGCAGTACGGTCCACTCTCGGACAGGTCGCGGAGCCTTAGAGACCCAGTACTTC. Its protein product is CASSTVHSRTGRGALETQYF.

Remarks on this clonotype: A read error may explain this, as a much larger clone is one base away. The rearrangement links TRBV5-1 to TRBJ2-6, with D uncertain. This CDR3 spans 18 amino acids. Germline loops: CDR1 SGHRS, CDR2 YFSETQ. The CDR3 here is CTSSLQGQILSGANVLTF. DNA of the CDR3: TGCACCAGCAGCTTACAAGGGCAAATTCTCTCTGGGGCCAACGTCCTGACTTTC. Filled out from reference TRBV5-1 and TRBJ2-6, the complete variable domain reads KAGVTQTPRYLIKTRGQQVTLSCSPISGHRSVSWYQQTPGQGLQFLFEYFSETQRNKGNFPGRFSGRQFSNSRSEMNVSTLELGDSALYLCTSSLQGQILSGANVLTFGAGSRLTVL.

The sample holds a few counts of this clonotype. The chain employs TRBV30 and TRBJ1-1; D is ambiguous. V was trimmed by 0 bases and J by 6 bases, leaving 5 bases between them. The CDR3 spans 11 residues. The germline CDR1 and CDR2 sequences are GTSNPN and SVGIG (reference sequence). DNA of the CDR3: TGTGCCTGGAGTGTAGAGGCTGAAGCTTTCTTT. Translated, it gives CAWSVEAEAFF.

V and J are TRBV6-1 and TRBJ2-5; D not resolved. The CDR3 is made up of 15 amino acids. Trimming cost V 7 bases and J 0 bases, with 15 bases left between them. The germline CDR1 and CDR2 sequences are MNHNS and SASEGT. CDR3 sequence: CASNPWTRNQETQYF. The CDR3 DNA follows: TGTGCCAGCAATCCCTGGACCAGAAACCAAGAGACCCAGTACTTC.

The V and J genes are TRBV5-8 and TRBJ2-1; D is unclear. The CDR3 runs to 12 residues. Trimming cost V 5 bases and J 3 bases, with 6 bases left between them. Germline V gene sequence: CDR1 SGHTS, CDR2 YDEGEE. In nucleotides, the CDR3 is TGTGCCAGCAGGCCCGACTACAATGAGCAGTTCTTC. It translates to CASRPDYNEQFF.

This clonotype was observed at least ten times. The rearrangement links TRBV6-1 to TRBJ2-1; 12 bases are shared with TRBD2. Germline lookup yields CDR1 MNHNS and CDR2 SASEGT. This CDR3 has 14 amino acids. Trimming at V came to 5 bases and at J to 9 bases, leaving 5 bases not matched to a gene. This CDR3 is CASSLAGGRGEQFF. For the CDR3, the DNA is TGTGCCAGCAGTCTAGCGGGGGGGCGCGGTGAGCAGTTCTTC.

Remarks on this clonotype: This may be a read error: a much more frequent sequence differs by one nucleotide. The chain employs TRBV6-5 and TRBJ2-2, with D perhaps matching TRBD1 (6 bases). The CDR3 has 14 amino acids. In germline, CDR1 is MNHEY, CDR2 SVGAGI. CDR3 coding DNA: TGTGCCAGCAGAGACAGGCCAGACACCAGGGAGCGGTTTTTT. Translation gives CASRDRPDTRERFF.

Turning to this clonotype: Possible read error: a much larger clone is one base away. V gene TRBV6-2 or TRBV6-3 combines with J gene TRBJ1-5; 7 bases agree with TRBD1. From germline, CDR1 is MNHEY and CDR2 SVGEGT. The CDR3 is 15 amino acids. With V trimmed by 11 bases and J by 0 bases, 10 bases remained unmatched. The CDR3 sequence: CAGERDRNSNQPQHF. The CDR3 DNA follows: TGTGCCGGCGAAAGGGACAGAAATAGCAATCAGCCCCAGCATTTT.

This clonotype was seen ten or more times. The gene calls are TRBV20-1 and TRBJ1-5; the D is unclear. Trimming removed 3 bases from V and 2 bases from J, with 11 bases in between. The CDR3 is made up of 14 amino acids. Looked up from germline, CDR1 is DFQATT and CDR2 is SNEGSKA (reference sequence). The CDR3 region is CSARSQLGNQPQHF. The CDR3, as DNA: TGCAGTGCTAGGTCCCAGTTGGGCAATCAGCCCCAGCATTTT.

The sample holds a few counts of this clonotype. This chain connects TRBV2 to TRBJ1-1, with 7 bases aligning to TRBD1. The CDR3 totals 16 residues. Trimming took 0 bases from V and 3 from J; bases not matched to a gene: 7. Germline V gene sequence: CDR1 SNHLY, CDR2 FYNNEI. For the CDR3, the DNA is TGTGCCAGCAGTGAAGCGACAGGGAGGGCCGACACTGAAGCTTTCTTT. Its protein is CASSEATGRADTEAFF.

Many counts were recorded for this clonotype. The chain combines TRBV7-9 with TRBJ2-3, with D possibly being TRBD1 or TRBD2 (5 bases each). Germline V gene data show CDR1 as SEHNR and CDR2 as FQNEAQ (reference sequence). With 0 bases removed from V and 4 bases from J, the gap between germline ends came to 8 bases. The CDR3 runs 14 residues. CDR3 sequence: CASSLAGTPDTQYF. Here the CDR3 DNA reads TGTGCCAGCAGCTTAGCAGGGACCCCAGATACGCAGTATTTT.

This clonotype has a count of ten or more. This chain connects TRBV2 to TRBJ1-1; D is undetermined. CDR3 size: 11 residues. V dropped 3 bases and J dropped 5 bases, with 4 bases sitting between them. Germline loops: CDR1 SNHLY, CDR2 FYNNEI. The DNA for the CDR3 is TGTGCCAGCAGTGAGGTAACTGAAGCTTTCTTT. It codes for CASSEVTEAFF.

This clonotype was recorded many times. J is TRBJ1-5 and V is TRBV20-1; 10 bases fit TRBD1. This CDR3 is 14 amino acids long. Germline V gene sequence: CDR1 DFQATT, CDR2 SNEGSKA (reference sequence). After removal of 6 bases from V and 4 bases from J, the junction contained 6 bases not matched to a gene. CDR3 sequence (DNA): TGCAGTGCCAACCCGGGACAGGGGAATCAGCCCCAGCATTTT. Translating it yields CSANPGQGNQPQHF.

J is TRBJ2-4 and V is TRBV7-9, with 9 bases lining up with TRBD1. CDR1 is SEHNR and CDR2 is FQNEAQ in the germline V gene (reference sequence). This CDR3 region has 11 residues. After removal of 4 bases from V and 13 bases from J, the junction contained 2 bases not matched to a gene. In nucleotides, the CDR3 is TGTGCCAGCAGCTCACAGGGGGCCCAGTACTTC. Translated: CASSSQGAQYF. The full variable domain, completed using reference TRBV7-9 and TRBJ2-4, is DTGVSQNPRHKITKRGQNVTFRCDPISEHNRLYWYRQTLGQGPEFLTYFQNEAQLEKSRLLSDRFSAERPKGSFSTLEIQRTEQGDSAMYLCASSSQGAQYFGAGTRLSVL.

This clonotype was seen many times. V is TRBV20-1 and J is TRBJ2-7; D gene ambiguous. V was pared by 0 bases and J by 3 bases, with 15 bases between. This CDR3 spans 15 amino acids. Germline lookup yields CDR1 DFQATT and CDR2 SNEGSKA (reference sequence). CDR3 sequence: CSARDMLPHIYEQYF. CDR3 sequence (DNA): TGCAGTGCTAGAGATATGCTTCCTCATATCTACGAGCAGTACTTC.

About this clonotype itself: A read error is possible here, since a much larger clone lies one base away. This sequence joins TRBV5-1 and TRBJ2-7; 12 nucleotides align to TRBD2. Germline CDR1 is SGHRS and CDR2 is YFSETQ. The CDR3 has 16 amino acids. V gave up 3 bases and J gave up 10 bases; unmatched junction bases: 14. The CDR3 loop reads CASSSATSGGPSIQYF. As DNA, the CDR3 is TGCGCCAGCAGCTCCGCCACTAGCGGGGGGCCTTCTATTCAGTACTTC.

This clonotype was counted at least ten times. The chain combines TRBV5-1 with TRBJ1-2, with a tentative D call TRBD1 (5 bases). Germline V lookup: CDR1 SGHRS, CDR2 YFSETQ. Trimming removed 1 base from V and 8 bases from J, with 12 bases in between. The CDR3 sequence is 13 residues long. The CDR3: CASSLLGGSGYTF. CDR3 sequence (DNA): TGCGCCAGCAGCTTGTTGGGGGGATCCGGCTACACCTTC. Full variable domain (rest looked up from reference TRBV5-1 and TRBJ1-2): KAGVTQTPRYLIKTRGQQVTLSCSPISGHRSVSWYQQTPGQGLQFLFEYFSETQRNKGNFPGRFSGRQFSNSRSEMNVSTLELGDSALYLCASSLLGGSGYTFGSGTRLTVV.

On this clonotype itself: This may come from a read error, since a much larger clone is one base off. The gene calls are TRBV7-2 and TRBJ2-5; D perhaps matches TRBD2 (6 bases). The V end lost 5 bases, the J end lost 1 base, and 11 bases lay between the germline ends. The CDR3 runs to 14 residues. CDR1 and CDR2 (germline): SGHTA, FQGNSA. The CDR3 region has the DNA TGTGCCAGCAGCCGCGGGACTTCCCAAGAGACCCAGTACTTC. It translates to CASSRGTSQETQYF.

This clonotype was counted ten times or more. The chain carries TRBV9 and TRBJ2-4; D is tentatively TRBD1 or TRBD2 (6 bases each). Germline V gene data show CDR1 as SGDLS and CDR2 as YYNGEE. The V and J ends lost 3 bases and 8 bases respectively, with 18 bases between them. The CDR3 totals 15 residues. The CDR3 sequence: CASSDARGAYDIQYF. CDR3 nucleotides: TGTGCCAGCAGCGATGCAAGGGGGGCTTACGACATTCAGTACTTC.